These 23 T cell receptor beta chains originate from one sample sequenced in a study of T cell repertoires in cytomegalovirus infection. TCRdb used MiXCR to reprocess the reads, holding one entry per CDR3 protein. The table has some 480,000 distinct CDR3 sequences, 33% seen once. What these receptors recognize is not known. The input for sequencing was cultured PBMCs, taken from culture after CMV antigen stimulation. All receptors come from a human donor in good health (CMV status not recorded). Some clones in this sample may be carry-over from other donors' samples.

CDR3 in DNA: TGTGCCAGCAGCCTTGCCCTGAAGAGCTCCTACAATGAGCAGTTCTTC. It encodes CASSLALKSSYNEQFF. V usage is TRBV7-3 and J usage is TRBJ2-1; D is undetermined. This CDR3 region has 16 residues. The V gene lost 5 bases and the J gene lost 0 bases, with 14 bases spanning the gap. Germline V gene data show CDR1 as SGHTA and CDR2 as FQGTGA.

The chain is built from TRBV30 and TRBJ1-6; a possible D gene is TRBD1 (5 bases). Trimming left V 4 bases short and J 6 bases short, with 25 bases between. The CDR3 is 18 amino acids. The germline V gene has CDR1 GTSNPN and CDR2 SVGIG (reference sequence). The DNA for the CDR3 is TGTGCCTGGACGCCCTCACAGGCCGGGACTTCTAGTAATTCACCCCTCCACTTT. Residues: CAWTPSQAGTSSNSPLHF.

This clonotype was picked up a small number of times. The rearrangement uses TRBV19 and TRBJ2-5; D is possibly TRBD2 (6 bases). The germline V and J ends were trimmed by 3 bases and 2 bases, with 16 bases remaining between them. The CDR3 length is 16 residues. Germline CDR1 LNHDA, CDR2 SQIVND (reference sequence). CDR3 sequence reads: CASSMRDPWGQETQYF. CDR3 DNA: TGTGCCAGTAGTATGCGGGACCCTTGGGGACAAGAGACCCAGTACTTC.

The gene calls are TRBV5-1 and TRBJ2-7; D is undetermined. Looked up from germline, CDR1 is SGHRS and CDR2 is YFSETQ. The CDR3 contains 14 residues. V dropped 0 bases and J dropped 7 bases, with 14 bases sitting between them. In DNA, the CDR3 is TGCGCCAGCAGCTTGGGCAGCTATCCTGAAGAGCAGTACTTC. It codes for CASSLGSYPEEQYF.

This chain links TRBV11-3 with TRBJ1-1; D is uncertain. Trimming left V 8 bases short and J 8 bases short, with 18 bases between. CDR1 and CDR2 from the germline V gene are SGHNT and YENEEA. There are 13 residues in the CDR3. DNA for the CDR3: TGTGCCAGCGCCTGGACCTCCGAGAGGGAAGCTTTCTTT. Its protein product is CASAWTSEREAFF.

This clonotype was seen ten or more times. The rearrangement links TRBV11-2 to TRBJ1-6; no firm D call. Germline values: CDR1 SGHAT, CDR2 FQNNGV. There are 15 residues in the CDR3. The V gene lost 7 bases and the J gene lost 7 bases, with 17 bases spanning the gap. The CDR3 sequence: CASTATAGVNSPLHF. The CDR3 bases are TGTGCCAGCACCGCTACGGCAGGCGTGAATTCACCCCTCCACTTT.

This clonotype was observed many times. The V gene is TRBV7-2, the J gene TRBJ2-3, with D uncertain. With 5 bases removed from V and 4 bases from J, the gap between germline ends came to 4 bases. Germline-derived CDR1 and CDR2 are SGHTA and FQGNSA. The CDR3 extends over 11 amino acids. CDR3 protein: CASSPADTQYF. The CDR3 DNA follows: TGTGCCAGCAGCCCGGCAGATACGCAGTATTTT. Supplemented by reference TRBV7-2 and TRBJ2-3, the full variable domain reads GAGVSQSPSNKVTEKGKDVELRCDPISGHTALYWYRQSLGQGLEFLIYFQGNSAPDKSGLPSDRFSAERTGGSVSTLTIQRTQQEDSAVYLCASSPADTQYFGPGTRLTVL.

The chain combines TRBV28 with TRBJ2-1, with TRBD2 matching over 15 bases. Per germline, CDR1 MDHEN and CDR2 SYDVKM. V lost 8 bases, J lost 13 bases, and 9 bases stayed unmatched. There are 14 residues in the CDR3. The CDR3 reads CASLEGLAGGEQFF. The CDR3 DNA sequence: TGTGCCAGCCTAGAAGGACTAGCGGGGGGGGAACAGTTCTTC.

In its sample, this clonotype was seen many times. The V call is TRBV12-3 or TRBV12-4, the J call TRBJ1-1; a possible D gene is TRBD1 (6 bases). The CDR3 length is 14 residues. The V and J ends lost 6 bases and 6 bases respectively, with 17 bases between them. CDR3 sequence (DNA): TGTGCCAGCAGCGCTGCGGGGGGGCTCTCTGAAGCTTTCTTT. Protein product: CASSAAGGLSEAFF.

The chain carries TRBV7-6 and TRBJ2-1, with D perhaps given as TRBD1 or TRBD2 (5 bases each). Germline loops: CDR1 SGHVS, CDR2 FNYEAQ. The V and J ends lost 6 bases and 5 bases respectively, with 20 bases between them. The CDR3 contains 16 residues. For the CDR3, the DNA is TGTGCCAGCAGACAGGACGGCGCTTCGGGGAACAATGAGCAGTTCTTC. Translation gives CASRQDGASGNNEQFF.

This clonotype occurred a few times. The genes are TRBV5-6 and TRBJ1-5; D is possibly TRBD1 (5 bases). Trimming stripped 3 bases from V and 4 bases from J, with 11 bases between. Germline values: CDR1 SGHDT, CDR2 YYEEEE. The CDR3 consists of 14 residues. CDR3 region: CASSYKAGNQPQHF. The DNA for the CDR3 is TGTGCCAGCAGCTACAAGGCAGGGAATCAGCCCCAGCATTTT.

The chain has TRBV7-2 and TRBJ1-5; D is unresolved. This CDR3 has 13 residues. Germline V gene sequence: CDR1 SGHTA, CDR2 FQGNSA. V was clipped by 4 bases and J by 8 bases, with 12 bases between them. The CDR3 here is CASSSRTDEPQHF. The DNA for the CDR3 is TGTGCCAGCAGCTCTAGGACCGACGAGCCCCAGCATTTT.

This clonotype was seen a single time. The chain employs TRBV10-3 and TRBJ2-1, with 7 nucleotides matching TRBD2. The CDR3 length is 14 residues. The ends lost 3 bases at V and 9 bases at J; junction bases unmatched: 8. Germline assignment: CDR1 ENHRY and CDR2 SYGVKD. The CDR3 coding sequence is TGTGCCATCAGTGACTCGGGACTACCCCCTGAGCAGTTCTTC. Translation gives CAISDSGLPPEQFF.

This clonotype was seen more than once but under ten times. V is TRBV12-3 or TRBV12-4 and J is TRBJ1-2; 10 nucleotides align to TRBD1. CDR3 size: 17 residues. With V trimmed by 4 bases and J by 1 base, 9 bases remained unmatched. The CDR3 DNA reads TGTGCCAGCAGTTCAACGCCGGGACAGGGGTTTAACTATGGCTACACCTTC. Residues: CASSSTPGQGFNYGYTF.

The chain is built from TRBV12-3 or TRBV12-4 and TRBJ1-5; D is perhaps TRBD1 (6 bases). V lost 5 bases and J lost 6, with 14 bases in between. The CDR3 runs 14 residues. This CDR3 reads CASSTGFLGQPQHF. The CDR3 DNA reads as TGTGCCAGCAGTACAGGGTTTCTCGGTCAGCCCCAGCATTTT.

Only a few counts were recorded for this clonotype. V usage is TRBV29-1 and J usage is TRBJ2-5; the D is unclear. Trimming removed 5 bases from V and 1 base from J, with 8 bases in between. CDR1 and CDR2 from the germline V gene are SQVTM and ANQGSEA. The CDR3 runs to 12 residues. Written as DNA, the CDR3 is TGCAGCGTTACCCGGGCCCAAGAGACCCAGTACTTC. It translates to CSVTRAQETQYF.

This chain links TRBV7-6 with TRBJ2-3; possible D gene TRBD2, 6 bases. This CDR3 spans 14 amino acids. Germline V gene sequence: CDR1 SGHVS, CDR2 FNYEAQ. Trimming removed 5 bases at V and 4 bases at J, with 13 bases between. The CDR3 reads CASSERRASDTQYF. CDR3 coding DNA: TGTGCCAGCAGCGAGCGGAGGGCATCAGATACGCAGTATTTT.

The V call is TRBV14, the J call TRBJ2-1; 9 bases match TRBD1. Per the germline V gene, CDR1 is SGHDN and CDR2 is FVKESK. There are 17 residues in the CDR3. V trimming: 10 bases; J trimming: 5 bases; junction bases outside the gene matches: 18. CDR3 sequence reads: CATTEIVGTGSHNEQFF. In DNA, the CDR3 is TGTGCCACCACCGAAATCGTCGGGACAGGGAGCCACAATGAGCAGTTCTTC.

This clonotype has more than one count but fewer than ten. This chain connects TRBV27 to TRBJ2-3, with 9 bases fitting TRBD2. Germline V gives CDR1 MNHEY, CDR2 SMNVEV (reference sequence). The CDR3 totals 16 residues. J gave up 6 bases and V 6 bases, and 13 bases lay outside the gene matches. This chain's CDR3 is CASRPMGLAERDTQYF. The CDR3 DNA sequence: TGTGCCAGCAGACCCATGGGACTAGCAGAAAGGGATACGCAGTATTTT.

In its sample, this clonotype was seen a few times. This chain uses TRBV5-5 with TRBJ1-5; D unclear. This CDR3 has 13 amino acids. Germline assignment: CDR1 SGHKS and CDR2 YYEKEE (reference sequence). Trimming pared 2 bases from V and 7 bases from J, leaving 10 bases between. The CDR3 is CASSFGDEQPQHF. The CDR3 bases are TGTGCCAGCAGCTTTGGGGATGAGCAGCCCCAGCATTTT.

This clonotype came up many times. The chain recombines TRBV7-2 with TRBJ1-6; no reliable D call. The CDR3 runs to 16 residues. The germline gives CDR1 SGHTA, CDR2 FQGNSA. V lost 1 base to trimming and J lost 7 bases, with 14 bases between them. This CDR3 reads CASSLGRTQRNSPLHF. The CDR3 DNA reads TGTGCCAGCAGCTTAGGGAGGACGCAGAGAAATTCACCCCTCCACTTT.

This chain joins TRBV4-1 and TRBJ1-4; no reliable D call. The CDR3 covers 15 residues. The V end lost 4 bases, the J end lost 0 bases, and 9 bases lay between the germline ends. Germline lookup yields CDR1 MGHRA and CDR2 YSYEKL. CDR3 sequence (DNA): TGCGCCAGCAGCCCAGCTGAGGCAACTAATGAAAAACTGTTTTTT. Translated: CASSPAEATNEKLFF.

This clonotype has only a few counts. The chain employs TRBV20-1 and TRBJ2-5, with TRBD2 matching 9 bases. V was clipped by 0 bases and J by 0 bases; unmatched bases: 8. CDR1 and CDR2 (germline): DFQATT, SNEGSKA (reference sequence). The CDR3 runs 17 residues. Written as DNA, the CDR3 is TGCAGTGCTAGAGATTTAAGAGCGGGGGGAAACCAAGAGACCCAGTACTTC. Residues: CSARDLRAGGNQETQYF.